Each of the 11 T cell receptor beta chains below was sequenced from the same sample in a study of OX40 agonist ivuxolimab in advanced cancers. TCRdb's copy holds only in-frame clones and misses some; the assay was immunoSEQ multiplex PCR. The repertoire includes tens of thousands of clones, around 86% of them detected once, and roughly 0.54% sits in the top ten. This specimen was CD4+ or CD8+ T cells sorted from blood, taken in a trial of the OX40 agonist ivuxolimab. The receptors originated from an adult with an advanced solid tumor such as melanoma, head and neck, liver or kidney cancer.

This clone was counted once. The gene calls are TRBV5-1 and TRBJ2-1, with D unclear. The V gene lost 5 bases and the J gene lost 5 bases, with 14 bases spanning the gap. CDR3 length: 14 amino acids. Looked up from germline, CDR1 is SGHRS and CDR2 is YFSETQ. The CDR3: CASRIVGVNNEQFF. Here the CDR3 DNA reads TGCGCCAGCAGGATCGTAGGAGTTAACAATGAGCAGTTCTTC. Full variable domain (outside the CDR3, taken from reference TRBV5-1 and TRBJ2-1): KAGVTQTPRYLIKTRGQQVTLSCSPISGHRSVSWYQQTPGQGLQFLFEYFSETQRNKGNFPGRFSGRQFSNSRSEMNVSTLELGDSALYLCASRIVGVNNEQFFGPGTRLTVL.

The chain has TRBV19 and TRBJ2-1; a weak D match, TRBD1 (5 bases). The CDR3 runs to 13 residues. Germline lookup yields CDR1 LNHDA and CDR2 SQIVND (reference sequence). V lost 5 bases, J lost 6 bases, and 11 bases lay in between. CDR3 region: CASSFTGPNEQFF. In DNA, the CDR3 is TGTGCCAGTAGTTTCACAGGCCCCAATGAGCAGTTCTTC.

This chain connects TRBV7-9 to TRBJ2-7, with 8 positions matching TRBD1. Germline values: CDR1 SEHNR, CDR2 FQNEAQ (reference sequence). J gave up 5 bases and V 5 bases, and 5 bases lay outside the gene matches. The length of the CDR3 is 13 residues. CDR3 DNA sequence: TGTGCCAGCAGCCTGACAGGGGTCCACGAGCAGTACTTC. Encoded protein: CASSLTGVHEQYF.

The chain has TRBV7-9 and TRBJ2-1; 7 bases agree with TRBD2. The V and J ends lost 1 base and 8 bases, in that order; junction bases with no gene match: 17. The CDR3 has 18 residues. Germline-derived CDR1 and CDR2 are SEHNR and FQNEAQ (reference sequence). In DNA form, the CDR3 reads TGTGCCAGCAGCTTAGAAGTATGGCGGGAGAGTACAAGGTATGAGCAGTTCTTC. Translating it yields CASSLEVWRESTRYEQFF. Variable domain in full (rest from reference TRBV7-9 and TRBJ2-1): DTGVSQNPRHKITKRGQNVTFRCDPISEHNRLYWYRQTLGQGPEFLTYFQNEAQLEKSRLLSDRFSAERPKGSFSTLEIQRTEQGDSAMYLCASSLEVWRESTRYEQFFGPGTRLTVL.

The chain employs TRBV19 and TRBJ2-5; a weak D match, TRBD2 (6 bases). The CDR3 totals 15 residues. CDR1 and CDR2 (germline): LNHDA, SQIVND (reference sequence). V was shortened by 5 bases and J by 2 bases, with 15 bases between the two germline ends. CDR3 nucleotide sequence: TGTGCCAGTAGTCCCGTCCCGGGGGTACAAGAGACCCAGTACTTC. The encoded protein is CASSPVPGVQETQYF.

J is TRBJ1-1 and V is TRBV5-1; TRBD1 is a possible D gene (5 bases). The germline CDR1 and CDR2 sequences are SGHRS and YFSETQ. This CDR3 spans 15 amino acids. Trimming left V 2 bases short and J 4 bases short, with 15 bases between. CDR3 nucleotide sequence: TGCGCCAGCAGCTTCAGGGATCACGGGTCCACTGAAGCTTTCTTT. Translating it yields CASSFRDHGSTEAFF.

The chain has TRBV7-9 and TRBJ2-3; D unclear. Germline lookup yields CDR1 SEHNR and CDR2 FQNEAQ (reference sequence). The V end lost 1 base, the J end lost 1 base, and 6 bases lay between the germline ends. The CDR3 runs 14 residues. CDR3 in DNA: TGTGCCAGCAGCTTAGGGGTGGGCACAGATACGCAGTATTTT. Protein sequence: CASSLGVGTDTQYF.

The CDR3, as DNA: TGTGCCAGCAGCCAGGCCCGTGAGCAGTTCTTC. Protein: CASSQAREQFF. The chain uses TRBV7-9 and TRBJ2-1; no clear D. The length of the CDR3 is 11 residues. Trimming stripped 5 bases from V and 9 bases from J, with 8 bases between. CDR1 is SEHNR, CDR2 FQNEAQ, per germline (reference sequence).

The rearrangement uses TRBV6-5 and TRBJ1-3; a possible D gene is TRBD1 (6 bases). The CDR3 extends over 14 amino acids. Per germline, CDR1 MNHEY and CDR2 SVGAGI. V lost 6 bases and J lost 4, with 13 bases in between. The CDR3 loop is CASRGEGVGNTIYF. Here the CDR3 DNA reads TGTGCCAGCAGGGGGGAGGGGGTCGGAAACACCATATATTTT.

This chain uses TRBV18 with TRBJ1-6, with D possibly TRBD1 on 6 matching bases. In germline, CDR1 is KGHSH, CDR2 LQKENI. The CDR3 sequence is 13 residues long. V lost 5 bases and J 5 bases, leaving 7 bases between the germline ends. The DNA for the CDR3 is TGTGCCAGCTCAAACAGGGATAATTCACCCCTCCACTTT. It is translated as CASSNRDNSPLHF.

The rearrangement links TRBV11-2 to TRBJ1-3, with D hard to call. The CDR3 consists of 15 residues. Trimming left V 7 bases short and J 0 bases short, with 13 bases between. Germline CDR1 reads SGHAT; CDR2 reads FQNNGV. The CDR3 sequence: CASTPNVGSGNTIYF. The CDR3 nucleotides read TGTGCCAGCACACCGAATGTCGGCTCTGGAAACACCATATATTTT. Based on the CDR3 plus reference TRBV11-2 and TRBJ1-3, the full variable domain is EAGVAQSPRYKIIEKRQSVAFWCNPISGHATLYWYQQILGQGPKLLIQFQNNGVVDDSQLPKDRFSAERLKGVDSTLKIQPAKLEDSAVYLCASTPNVGSGNTIYFGEGSWLTVV.